This paragraph covers one TCR beta chain sequence. The target antigen is unknown. These data are taken from a study of breast tumors, draining lymph nodes, adjacent tissues. Breast cancer patients provided tissue from their axillary draining lymph nodes. Study results and limitations: Tumors had less TCR diversity than lymph nodes, more than nontumor tissue. Tumor T cell lymph node origin was a supported hypothesis, not proven. Luminal-like breast cancer showed significantly greater tumor-nontumor repertoire similarity than basal-like breast cancer did. Findings are consistent with lymph node origin and intratumoral expansion of most tumor T cells.

TCRdb fed the multiplex PCR reads into MiXCR, producing one record per CDR3 protein. The data contain 180,000 or so distinct CDR3 sequences, roughly a third of them seen just once; the ten biggest clones take up roughly 3.8%. Sequencing used axillary lymph node tissue. The clonotype originates from a female donor with breast cancer. Some clones in this sample may be carry-over from other donors' samples.

CDR3 in DNA: TGTGCCAGCACAGGAGAGGGACGCGGAAACACCATATATTTT. This gives the protein CASTGEGRGNTIYF. The chain uses TRBV12-5 and TRBJ1-3; a possible D gene is TRBD1 (5 bases). This CDR3 is 14 amino acids long. CDR1 is LGHNT, CDR2 FRNRAP, per germline.